A single sample gave rise to the 19 T cell receptor beta chains below, sequenced in a study of blood T cell repertoires in COVID-19. Only in-frame clones appear in the TCRdb table, and some are missing; sequencing was by immunoSEQ multiplex PCR. Found here are some 210,000 clones, roughly four fifths of them singletons; the top ten hold approximately 8.1%. The sequenced sample was peripheral blood. The receptor source for this set is a woman aged 45 to 65 with active or convalescent COVID-19.

This clone was seen a handful of times. The V and J genes are TRBV5-1 and TRBJ2-3; 8 bases match TRBD2. This CDR3 region has 16 residues. J lost 5 bases, V lost 2 bases, and 10 bases had no gene match. Germline V gives CDR1 SGHRS, CDR2 YFSETQ. The CDR3 DNA reads as TGCGCCAGCAGCTTAGAGCGGGAGAGGGATGGAGATACGCAGTATTTT. It translates to CASSLERERDGDTQYF.

J is TRBJ1-4 and V is TRBV28; D is uncertain. The length of the CDR3 is 12 residues. Looked up from germline, CDR1 is MDHEN and CDR2 is SYDVKM. The V gene lost 7 bases and the J gene lost 0 bases, with 3 bases spanning the gap. The CDR3 sequence: CASTTTNEKLFF. Written as DNA, the CDR3 is TGTGCCAGCACAACAACTAATGAAAAACTGTTTTTT.

V gene TRBV18 combines with J gene TRBJ2-1; 8 nucleotides align to TRBD2. The CDR3 sequence is 15 residues long. Germline V gene sequence: CDR1 KGHSH, CDR2 LQKENI. After removal of 6 bases from V and 7 bases from J, the junction contained 11 bases not matched to a gene. The CDR3 protein is CASSQTSAVGNEQFF. The CDR3 DNA reads as TGTGCCAGCTCCCAGACTAGCGCGGTTGGAAATGAGCAGTTCTTC.

The J gene is TRBJ2-1, the V gene TRBV7-9; D uncertain. V gave up 5 bases and J gave up 1 base, with 12 bases separating them. Germline V gene sequence: CDR1 SEHNR, CDR2 FQNEAQ (reference sequence). The CDR3 has 15 amino acids. CDR3 DNA: TGTGCCAGCAGCCCCTTACAACCTTCCTACAATGAGCAGTTCTTC. Its protein is CASSPLQPSYNEQFF.

The chain couples TRBV19 to TRBJ1-2; D gene unclear. V was shortened by 4 bases and J by 2 bases, with 17 bases between the two germline ends. The CDR3 loop spans 16 amino acids. Germline CDR1 and CDR2: LNHDA and SQIVND (reference sequence). For the CDR3, the DNA is TGTGCCAGTAGTAGATCGAGGTCTTGGCAGAACTATGGCTACACCTTC. This gives the protein CASSRSRSWQNYGYTF.

In DNA, the CDR3 is TGTGCCAGCAGCTCTCAGGGTTACAATAATTCACCCCTCCACTTT. Protein: CASSSQGYNNSPLHF. The V and J genes are TRBV3-1 (or the pseudogene TRBV3-2) and TRBJ1-6; tentative D call: TRBD1 (5 bases). The CDR3 covers 15 residues. The V end lost 5 bases, the J end lost 5 bases, and 13 bases lay between the germline ends. Germline-derived CDR1 and CDR2 are LGHDT and YNNKEL (reference sequence).

Worth noting for this clone: Different DNA sequences within this sample yield the same CDR3. The chain combines TRBV3-1 (or the pseudogene TRBV3-2) with TRBJ1-4; D not resolved. Germline CDR1 and CDR2: LGHDT and YNNKEL (reference sequence). This CDR3 region has 12 residues. V shed 0 bases and J shed 8 bases, with 4 bases lying between them. The CDR3 loop reads CASSQEREKLFF. The CDR3 DNA reads as TGTGCCAGCAGCCAAGAGCGGGAAAAACTGTTTTTT.

This clone was counted once. The genes are TRBV5-4 and TRBJ1-5, with a tentative D call TRBD1 (6 bases). This CDR3 region has 15 residues. Trimming stripped 2 bases from V and 7 bases from J, with 16 bases between. The germline CDR1 and CDR2 sequences are SGHNT and YYREEE (reference sequence). DNA for the CDR3: TGTGCCAGCAGCTTAGGTGGGGGCGCCCCCCAGCCCCAGCATTTT. As protein: CASSLGGGAPQPQHF.

About this clone: This same CDR3 is encoded by further DNA sequences in the sample. V and J are TRBV3-1 (or the pseudogene TRBV3-2) and TRBJ2-5; weak D call: TRBD1 (6 bases). There are 14 residues in the CDR3. CDR1 is LGHDT, CDR2 YNNKEL, per germline (reference sequence). The V end was cut by 3 bases, the J end by 4 bases, with 12 bases between. CDR3 nucleotide sequence: TGTGCCAGCAGCCAGGCAGGGGCAGGAGAGACCCAGTACTTC. Residues: CASSQAGAGETQYF.

The V and J genes are TRBV30 and TRBJ2-5; D perhaps matches TRBD1 (5 bases). The CDR3 extends over 13 amino acids. V was trimmed by 3 bases and J by 4 bases, leaving 12 bases between them. Germline V gene data show CDR1 as GTSNPN and CDR2 as SVGIG (reference sequence). The CDR3 nucleotides read TGTGCCTGGAGAGTAGGGGCAGGAGAGACCCAGTACTTC. Translating gives CAWRVGAGETQYF.

Only one count was recorded for this clone. J is TRBJ2-3 and V is TRBV4-2, with 11 bases matching TRBD2. Germline values: CDR1 LGHNA, CDR2 YNFKEQ. V dropped 0 bases and J dropped 3; count of bases not matched to a gene: 5. The CDR3 totals 17 residues. The CDR3 sequence is CASSQEVSGRGTDTQYF. The CDR3 region has the DNA TGTGCCAGCAGCCAAGAGGTTAGCGGGAGGGGGACAGATACGCAGTATTTT.

The V and J genes are TRBV6-1 and TRBJ2-7; D remains unclear. Germline CDR1 and CDR2: MNHNS and SASEGT. The CDR3 has 16 residues. V was pared by 0 bases and J by 5 bases, with 17 bases between. CDR3 residues: CASSEAGPFAVDEQYF. For the CDR3, the DNA is TGTGCCAGCAGTGAAGCTGGGCCGTTTGCTGTTGACGAGCAGTACTTC.

This chain uses TRBV2 with TRBJ2-1; TRBD2 is a possible D gene (6 bases). CDR3 length: 15 residues. Trimming removed 1 base from V and 2 bases from J, with 9 bases in between. Germline CDR1 reads SNHLY; CDR2 reads FYNNEI. The CDR3 spells CASSEEGGTYNEQFF. The CDR3 DNA follows: TGTGCCAGCAGTGAAGAGGGAGGAACCTACAATGAGCAGTTCTTC.

This clone was seen a single time. The chain recombines TRBV12-3 or TRBV12-4 with TRBJ1-1; D not resolved. CDR3 length equals 13 residues. Trimming removed 5 bases at V and 1 base at J, with 8 bases between. In DNA form, the CDR3 reads TGTGCCAGCAGTAAGAGGGAGAACACTGAAGCTTTCTTT. Translating gives CASSKRENTEAFF.

The V and J genes are TRBV28 and TRBJ1-6; TRBD1 is a possible D gene (5 bases). The CDR3 totals 12 residues. Per germline, CDR1 MDHEN and CDR2 SYDVKM. Trimming removed 6 bases from V and 13 bases from J, with 13 bases in between. Here the CDR3 reads CASSSSQGPLHF. The CDR3 coding sequence is TGTGCCAGCAGCAGCTCTCAGGGCCCCCTCCACTTT.

The rearrangement joins TRBV29-1 to TRBJ2-1; 8 bases align to TRBD2. CDR1 and CDR2 from the germline V gene are SQVTM and ANQGSEA. V trimming: 7 bases; J trimming: 4 bases; junction bases outside the gene matches: 6. The length of the CDR3 is 13 residues. The CDR3 nucleotides are TGCAGCGAAATTAGCGGGGCATACAATGAGCAGTTCTTC. It is translated as CSEISGAYNEQFF.

The chain combines TRBV11-2 with TRBJ2-7; 10 positions agree with TRBD2. Germline trimming cut 6 bases from V and 9 bases from J; bases unmatched to any gene: 14. The germline V gene has CDR1 SGHAT and CDR2 FQNNGV. There are 15 residues in the CDR3. DNA for the CDR3: TGTGCCAGCAGGAAACCCGGGACTAGCGAGGGGGGGCAGTACTTC. It codes for CASRKPGTSEGGQYF. Full variable domain (outside the CDR3, taken from reference TRBV11-2 and TRBJ2-7): EAGVAQSPRYKIIEKRQSVAFWCNPISGHATLYWYQQILGQGPKLLIQFQNNGVVDDSQLPKDRFSAERLKGVDSTLKIQPAKLEDSAVYLCASRKPGTSEGGQYFGPGTRLTVT.

This chain connects TRBV11-2 to TRBJ1-3; D call uncertain. Germline CDR1 SGHAT, CDR2 FQNNGV. The ends were cut back, 8 bases at V and 0 bases at J, with 14 bases in the middle. The CDR3 length is 15 residues. The CDR3 sequence is CASGADRHSGNTIYF. The CDR3 bases are TGTGCCAGCGGAGCGGACCGTCACTCTGGAAACACCATATATTTT.

The chain joins TRBV10-1 to TRBJ1-6; 7 nucleotides align to TRBD1. The trim removed 6 bases at V and 5 bases at J, leaving 4 bases unmatched. Germline V CDR1 and CDR2: WNHNN, SYGVQD (reference sequence). The CDR3 extends over 14 amino acids. CDR3 region: CASRDDRDNSPLHF. In DNA, the CDR3 is TGCGCCAGCAGAGACGACAGGGATAATTCACCCCTCCACTTT.